This TCR beta chain stems from a study of blood T cell repertoires in COVID-19. Across the whole study: Sites across the United States, Italy and Spain contributed samples from acute and convalescent COVID-19. Sources were T cells, B-cell-depleted T cells, or PBMCs; the material itself was cDNA or gDNA.

In the source study's methods: Reference gene primers were amplified, and this amplification served to estimate nucleated cell counts. Profiled with immunoSEQ multiplex PCR; TCRdb holds only in-frame clones, not every one. That table gives V, J and clone size, and the DNA gave D and trimming. The sample lists fewer than 150,000 clones, approximately 87% seen once, with approximately 4% in the top ten. V was cut by 3 bases and J by 5 bases, with 13 bases left in between. The CDR3 totals 14 residues. Germline V gene lookup returns CDR1 ENHRY and CDR2 SYGVKD. The chain uses TRBV10-3 and TRBJ1-2, with D maybe TRBD1 (6 bases). Sequencing used peripheral blood. This receptor was identified in a middle-aged woman with acute or convalescent COVID-19. The CDR3 DNA reads as TGTGCCATCAGTGAAGGGGAGGGGACATATGGCTACACCTTC. Its translation is CAISEGEGTYGYTF.